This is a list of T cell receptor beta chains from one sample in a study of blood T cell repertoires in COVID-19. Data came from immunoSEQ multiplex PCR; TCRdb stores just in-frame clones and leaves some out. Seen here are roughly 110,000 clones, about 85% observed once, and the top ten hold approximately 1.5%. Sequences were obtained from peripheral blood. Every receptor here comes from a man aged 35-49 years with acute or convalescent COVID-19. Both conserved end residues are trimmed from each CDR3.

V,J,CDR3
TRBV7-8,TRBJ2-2,ASSWDSLGGELF
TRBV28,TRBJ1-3,ATRRVPRGNTIY
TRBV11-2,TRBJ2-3,ASSFRLAEVTDTQY
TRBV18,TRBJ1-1,ASSPRGLEAEAF
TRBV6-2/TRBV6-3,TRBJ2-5,ASSYGRETQY
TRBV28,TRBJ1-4,ASSFGGGGEKLF
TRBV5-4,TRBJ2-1,ASSPRGTDYNEQF
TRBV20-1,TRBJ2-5,SAELAETQY
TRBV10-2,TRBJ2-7,ASRELAGDYEQY
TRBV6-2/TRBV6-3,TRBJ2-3,ASSYVSGGSTDTQY
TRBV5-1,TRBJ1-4,ASSLGGTLSEKLF
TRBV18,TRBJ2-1,ASSPPLAGDNEQF
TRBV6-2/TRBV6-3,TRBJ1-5,ASSYPAGGYSNQPQH
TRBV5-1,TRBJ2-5,ASSLWTRETQY
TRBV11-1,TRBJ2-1,ASSLGEQGPTQF
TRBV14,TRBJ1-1,ASSQLGAAF
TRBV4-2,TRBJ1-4,ASRGSRESVKLF
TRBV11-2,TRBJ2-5,ASSLDRTQY
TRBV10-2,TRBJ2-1,ASNLLAGTYNEQF
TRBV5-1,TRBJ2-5,ASSLGDRSQETQY
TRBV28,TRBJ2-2,ASRTGLAANTGELF
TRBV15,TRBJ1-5,ATSRGQGDDPQH
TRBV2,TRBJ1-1,ASSVPGQGANTEAF
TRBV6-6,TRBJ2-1,ASTPPGAYNEQF
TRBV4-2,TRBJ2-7,ASSQEPHRGSYEQY
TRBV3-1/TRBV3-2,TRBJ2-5,ASSWGLGETQY
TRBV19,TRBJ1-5,ASSRTYSNQPQH
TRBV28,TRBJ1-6,ASTLPLLPLH
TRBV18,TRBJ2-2,ASSPGQHTGELF
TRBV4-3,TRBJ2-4,ASSQGQRGGPKNIQY
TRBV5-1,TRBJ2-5,ASSLGRLAGSWTQY
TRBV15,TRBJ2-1,ATSYSTSSYNEQF
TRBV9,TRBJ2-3,ASSVASGGADTQY
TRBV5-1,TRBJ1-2,ASSTPGTGDRYGYT
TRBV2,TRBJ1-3,ASSFNTDSVY
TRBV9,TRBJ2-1,ASSPRGDTYNEQF
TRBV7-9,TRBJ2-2,ASSSMTSRGELF
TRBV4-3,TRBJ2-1,ASSLLAGDYNEQF
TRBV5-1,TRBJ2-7,ASSLPSGLAGDEQY
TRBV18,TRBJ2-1,ASSPIQGAFGDEQF
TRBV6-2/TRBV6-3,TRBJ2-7,ASSRYYEQY
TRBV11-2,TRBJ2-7,ASSLVLADEQY
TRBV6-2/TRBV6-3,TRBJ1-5,ASSYGGRGRNQPQH
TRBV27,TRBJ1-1,ASSLQGNTEAF
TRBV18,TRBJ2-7,ASSVQYSYEQY
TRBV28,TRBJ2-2,ASSSLGGELF
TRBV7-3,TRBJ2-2,ASRPGREGTGELF
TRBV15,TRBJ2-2,ATSRDQNTGELF
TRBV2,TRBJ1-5,ASSLPTGGNSNQPQH
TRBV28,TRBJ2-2,ASIPGGSNTGELF
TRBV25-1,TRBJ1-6,ASTPTGGWRSPLH
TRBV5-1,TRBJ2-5,ASSTGLAGGVQETQY
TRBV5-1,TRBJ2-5,ASSLGVGLAGVETQY
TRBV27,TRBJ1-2,ASSLEGGAYGYT